The 9 T cell receptor beta chains listed next were all sequenced from one sample in a study of T cells after yellow fever vaccination. TCRdb reanalysed the 5' RACE reads using MiXCR and keeps one entry per CDR3 protein. The sample records approximately 110,000 distinct CDR3 sequences, 7.4% being singletons. The material sequenced was CD4+ T cells sorted from PBMCs, taken 10 to 11 days after the first yellow fever vaccination. The source is a man aged 18 to 30 who received the YFV17D yellow fever vaccine.

Ten or more counts support this clonotype. V gene TRBV6-5 combines with J gene TRBJ2-7; 10 nucleotides match TRBD1. Germline CDR1 reads MNHEY; CDR2 reads SVGAGI. Losses at the gene ends were 6 bases for V and 7 bases for J; bases not matched to a gene: 12. This CDR3 spans 15 amino acids. Written as DNA, the CDR3 is TGTGCCAGCAGGACCGGGGCCGGGACAGGGGTTGAGCAGTACTTC. It yields the protein CASRTGAGTGVEQYF.

This clonotype was counted between two and nine times. The chain carries TRBV11-2 and TRBJ2-1; D might be TRBD1 (5 bases). Per germline, CDR1 SGHAT and CDR2 FQNNGV. The V and J ends lost 5 bases and 13 bases respectively, with 12 bases between them. The CDR3 loop spans 11 amino acids. As DNA, the CDR3 is TGTGCCAGCAGCCCGCTGACAGATCAGTTCTTC. It is translated as CASSPLTDQFF.

V and J are TRBV7-2 and TRBJ2-3, with 8 nucleotides matching TRBD2. CDR3 length: 14 residues. The trim removed 1 base at V and 10 bases at J, leaving 7 bases unmatched. Germline values: CDR1 SGHTA, CDR2 FQGNSA. Written as DNA, the CDR3 is TGTGCCAGCAGCTTAGGGCGGGAGGCTGATGCGCAGTATTTT. It codes for CASSLGREADAQYF.

This clonotype occurred many times. V and J are TRBV6-2 or TRBV6-3 and TRBJ2-7; 11 bases align to TRBD2. Per germline, CDR1 MNHEY and CDR2 SVGEGT. This CDR3 region has 15 residues. V was clipped by 2 bases and J by 3 bases; unmatched bases: 3. In DNA form, the CDR3 reads TGTGCCAGCAGTTACGAGACTAGCGGGGTCTACGAGCAGTACTTC. It translates to CASSYETSGVYEQYF.

At least ten counts were recorded for this clonotype. CDR3 sequence (DNA): TGTGCCAGCAGCTTACCCACAGGGGGCACAGATACGCAGTATTTT. It translates to CASSLPTGGTDTQYF. The V call is TRBV7-3, the J call TRBJ2-3; 7 bases map to TRBD1. This CDR3 comprises 15 residues. The germline V gene has CDR1 SGHTA and CDR2 FQGTGA. The junction had 3 bases not matched to a gene; V was cut back by 2 bases and J by 1 base.

The rearrangement joins TRBV10-3 to TRBJ1-6, with a weak D call TRBD1 (5 bases). Per the germline V gene, CDR1 is ENHRY and CDR2 is SYGVKD. V lost 10 bases and J 11 bases, leaving 21 bases between the germline ends. This CDR3 region has 14 residues. CDR3 bases: TGTGCCACACAATCAGGGAGGTGGAATACACCCCTCCACTTT. This translates into CATQSGRWNTPLHF.

The CDR3 DNA reads TGTGCCAGCAGCTTAGACGAGGGACAGGGGCTTCGCGGCTACACCTTC. Translation gives CASSLDEGQGLRGYTF. V is TRBV7-9 and J is TRBJ1-2; 10 bases are shared with TRBD1. This CDR3 is 16 amino acids long. Looked up from germline, CDR1 is SEHNR and CDR2 is FQNEAQ (reference sequence). V trimming: 1 base; J trimming: 8 bases; junction bases outside the gene matches: 10.

This clonotype was seen repeatedly, ten times or more. V usage is TRBV5-1 and J usage is TRBJ2-7; 7 bases match TRBD2. The length of the CDR3 is 15 residues. CDR1 and CDR2 (germline): SGHRS, YFSETQ. V lost 0 bases and J lost 11; bases outside the gene matches: 14. The CDR3 spells CASSLEGARGNVKYV. CDR3 nucleotide sequence: TGCGCCAGCAGCTTGGAAGGGGCGCGGGGGAACGTGAAGTACGTC.

V is TRBV12-2 and J is TRBJ2-5; the DNA was not used to check the table's D call, TRBD2. TRBV12-2 is a documented pseudogene. There are 20 residues in the CDR3. The CDR3 DNA follows: TGTGCAAGTCTCGTGGGTGGATTTGAGGTGATAGCGGGGGCCCAAGAGACCCAGTACTTC. Translated: CASLVGGFEVIAGAQETQYF.